This T cell receptor beta chain was observed in a study of shared clonotypes between healthy human individuals. Study-level information: Three plates each covered CD4 naive and memory; CD8 naive two, CD8 memory one. Notes on the study in general: The expectation was that sequencing depth would affect clonotype sharing among donors.

Memory CD4+ cells were the fraction left after CD45RA+ naive selection. Germline lookup yields CDR1 SGDLS and CDR2 YYNGEE. The CDR3 has 13 amino acids. V was trimmed by 0 bases and J by 5 bases, leaving 9 bases between them. Replicate PCRs from sorted subsets contained roughly 220 ng DNA, which is 30,000 to 35,000 T cell genomes. Clones were sequenced by immunoSEQ multiplex PCR, and TCRdb holds only the in-frame ones, with some missing. The sample has around 980,000 clones; around 82% are singletons. To note about this clone: Its antigen is currently unknown.

Source material: memory CD4+ T cells from PBMCs. Subset of the sample: CD45RA-negative fraction. The clonotype comes from a young man in good health. Some clones in this sample may be carry-over from other donors' samples. V is TRBV9 and J is TRBJ2-7, with D unresolved. CDR3 residues: CASSVVLGNEQYF. The CDR3 DNA sequence: TGTGCCAGCAGCGTAGTGCTGGGGAACGAGCAGTACTTC.